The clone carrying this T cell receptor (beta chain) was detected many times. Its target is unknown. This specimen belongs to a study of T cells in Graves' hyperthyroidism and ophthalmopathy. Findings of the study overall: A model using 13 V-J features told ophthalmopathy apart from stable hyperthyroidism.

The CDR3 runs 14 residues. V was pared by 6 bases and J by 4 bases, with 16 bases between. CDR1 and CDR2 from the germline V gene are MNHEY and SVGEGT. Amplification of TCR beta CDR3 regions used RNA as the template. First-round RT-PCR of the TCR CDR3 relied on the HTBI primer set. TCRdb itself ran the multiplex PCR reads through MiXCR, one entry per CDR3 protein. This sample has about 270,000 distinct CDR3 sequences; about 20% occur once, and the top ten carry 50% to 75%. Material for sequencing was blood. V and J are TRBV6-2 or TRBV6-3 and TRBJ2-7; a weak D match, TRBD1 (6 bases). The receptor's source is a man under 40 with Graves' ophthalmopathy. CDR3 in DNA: TGTGCCAGCAGACAGCGCGGACAGCCTTACGAGCAGTACTTC. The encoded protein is CASRQRGQPYEQYF.